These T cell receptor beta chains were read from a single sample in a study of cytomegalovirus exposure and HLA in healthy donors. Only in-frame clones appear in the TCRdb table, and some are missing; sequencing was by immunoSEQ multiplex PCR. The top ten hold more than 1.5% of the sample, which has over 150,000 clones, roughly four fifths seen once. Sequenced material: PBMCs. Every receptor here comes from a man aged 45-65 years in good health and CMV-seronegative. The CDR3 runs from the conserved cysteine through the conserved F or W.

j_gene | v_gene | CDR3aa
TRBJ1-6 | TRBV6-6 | CASSIGQTSPLHF
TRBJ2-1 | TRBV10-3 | CAITSGLASHEQFF
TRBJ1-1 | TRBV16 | CASSQSNSRNTEAFF
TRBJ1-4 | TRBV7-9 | CASSLQVFTTNEKLFF
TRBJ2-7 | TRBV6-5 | CASSNGGGRSYEQYF
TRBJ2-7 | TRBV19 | CASSMNRLASEQYF
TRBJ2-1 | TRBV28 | CATRIFRLSTARSYNEQFF
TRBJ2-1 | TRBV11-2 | CASGKGYNEQFF
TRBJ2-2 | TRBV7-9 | CASSLVSIIDTGELFF
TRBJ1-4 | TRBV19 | CASSIQASNEKLFF
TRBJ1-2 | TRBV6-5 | CASTTGQGSQGYTF
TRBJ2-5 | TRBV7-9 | CASSPMGQGYQETQYF
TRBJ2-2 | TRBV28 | CASSRMVSAGPNTGELFF
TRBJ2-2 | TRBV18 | CASSPISGGYTGELFF
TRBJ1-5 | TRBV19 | CASSTRTGRNNQPQHF
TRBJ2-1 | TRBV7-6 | CASSFGGTSGIYEQFF